Listed below are T cell receptor beta chains from one sample, sequenced in a study of cytomegalovirus exposure and HLA in healthy donors. Sequenced by immunoSEQ multiplex PCR; TCRdb stores in-frame clones only, minus some. The sample lists approximately 220,000 clones, less than 85% occurring once. Sequenced: PBMCs. Receptor source: a man between 18 and 29 years old in good health and CMV-seronegative. The CDR3 runs from the conserved cysteine through the conserved F or W. The order of the fields is D gene, V gene, clone size, J gene, CDR3 DNA, CDR3 protein. A D gene is named only where the DNA matches it firmly. Clone size is shown for a subset of rows, as once, few, many or a class of expanded clone.

.,TRBV29-1,.,TRBJ1-1,TGCAGCGTCGACACTGAAGCTTTCTTT,CSVDTEAFF
TRBD2,TRBV10-3,.,TRBJ2-1,TGTGCCATCAGGGGACTAGCGGGAGGTAATGAGCAGTTCTTC,CAIRGLAGGNEQFF
.,TRBV27,.,TRBJ2-1,TGTGCCAGCAGTTTACAGGGAAGGGTGGACAATGAGCAGTTCTTC,CASSLQGRVDNEQFF
.,TRBV5-6,.,TRBJ1-1,TGTGCCAGCAGCTTGGTGCAGTTAAACACTGAAGCTTTCTTT,CASSLVQLNTEAFF
.,TRBV2,.,TRBJ2-7,TGTGCCAGCAGTGAGAGACTATACAGGGACCACGAGCAGTACTTC,CASSERLYRDHEQYF
.,TRBV30,once,TRBJ2-3,TGTGCCTGGAGTACCGGGATGAGCACAGATACGCAGTATTTT,CAWSTGMSTDTQYF
TRBD2,TRBV28,.,TRBJ2-1,TGTGCCAGCAGTTTTAAAGGGGTGGGCGGGAGTGCCCGGTTCTTC,CASSFKGVGGSARFF
.,TRBV11-2,.,TRBJ1-1,TGTGCCAGCAGTTTCGGGGTGGGGACTGAAGCTTTCTTT,CASSFGVGTEAFF
.,TRBV6-5,.,TRBJ1-5,TGTGCCAGCAGTTACCGGGGAAATCAGCCCCAGCATTTT,CASSYRGNQPQHF
TRBD1,TRBV5-1,.,TRBJ2-5,TGCGCCAGCAGCGGCGGGACAGGGGGTTACCAAGAGACCCAGTACTTC,CASSGGTGGYQETQYF
TRBD1,TRBV30,.,TRBJ1-3,TGTGCCTGGAGTGCCAACAGGGGGCTTGCTGGAAACACCATATATTTT,CAWSANRGLAGNTIYF
TRBD1,TRBV7-9,.,TRBJ1-1,TGTGCCAGCAGCTCGCCCGACTTGAGCAGGGGGTACACTGAAGCTTTCTTT,CASSSPDLSRGYTEAFF
.,TRBV18,.,TRBJ2-7,TGTGCCAGCTCACCGGGGGACACCGACTCCTACGAGCAGTACTTC,CASSPGDTDSYEQYF
.,TRBV25-1,few,TRBJ2-7,TGTGCCAGCAGTGGAGGTTTTTACGAGCAGTACTTC,CASSGGFYEQYF
TRBD2,TRBV27,.,TRBJ2-7,TGTGCCAGCAGTTGGGGCGGGAGCTCTGACGAGCAGTACTTC,CASSWGGSSDEQYF
TRBD1,TRBV2,.,TRBJ2-7,TGTGCCGCGTCGGACAGGGCTAGCGAGCAGTACTTC,CAASDRASEQYF
TRBD1,TRBV27,.,TRBJ2-1,TGTGCCAGCAGTCCTGGGACAGGGACCTACAATGAGCAGTTCTTC,CASSPGTGTYNEQFF
.,TRBV28,.,TRBJ2-7,TGTGCCAGCAGTATCCGGGACAACTTTTTAAACGAGCAGTACTTC,CASSIRDNFLNEQYF
TRBD2,TRBV7-6,.,TRBJ2-6,TGTGCCAGCAGCTTAGCCCCCGCTAGCGGGAGGGCCGGTGGGGCCAACGTCCTGACTTTC,CASSLAPASGRAGGANVLTF
.,TRBV18,.,TRBJ1-4,TGTGCCAGCTCACCGGCTTCCAAGAGGGAAAAACTGTTTTTT,CASSPASKREKLFF
TRBD1,TRBV29-1,.,TRBJ2-1,TGCAGCGTCCCCGTGACAGGGGCCAGCTCCTACAATGAGCAGTTCTTC,CSVPVTGASSYNEQFF
.,TRBV18,.,TRBJ2-3,TGTGCCAGCTCATCTACTATAGAAGATACGCAGTATTTT,CASSSTIEDTQYF
TRBD2,TRBV7-3,.,TRBJ2-1,TGTGCCAGCAGCTTAAGGGGAGCTGAGACTAGCGGGAGGGAATCCTACAATGAGCAGTTCTTC,CASSLRGAETSGRESYNEQFF
.,TRBV6-4,.,TRBJ2-3,TGTGCCAGCAGTGTCAGTCCATCTAGCACAGATACGCAGTATTTT,CASSVSPSSTDTQYF
.,TRBV30,.,TRBJ1-2,TGTGCCTGGAGTCCGACTCCCGCTAACTATGGCTACACCTTC,CAWSPTPANYGYTF
TRBD2,TRBV7-9,.,TRBJ2-1,TGTGCCAGCAGCTCCGGGACTAGCAGCTACAATGAGCAGTTCTTC,CASSSGTSSYNEQFF
TRBD2,TRBV4-2,.,TRBJ2-3,TGTGCCAGCAGCAGAGTCCGACTAGCGGGAAAGATGGATAGCACAGATACGCAGTATTTT,CASSRVRLAGKMDSTDTQYF
.,TRBV5-6,.,TRBJ1-1,TGTGCCAGCAGCTTGGGGCGTAGCGGCACTGAAGCTTTCTTT,CASSLGRSGTEAFF
.,TRBV6-4,.,TRBJ2-7,TGTGCCAGCAGTGAGCCACTGAACGAGCAGTACTTC,CASSEPLNEQYF
TRBD2,TRBV2,.,TRBJ2-1,TGTGCCAGCAGTGAAGCGCTTGAGGGACTAGCAAATGAGCAGTTCTTC,CASSEALEGLANEQFF
.,TRBV19,.,TRBJ1-5,TGTGCCAGTAGCTTCCCGAGGGATCAGCCCCAGCATTTT,CASSFPRDQPQHF
TRBD1,TRBV7-8,few,TRBJ1-1,TGTGCCAGCAGCTTTCAGGGGGAGACTGAAGCTTTCTTT,CASSFQGETEAFF
.,TRBV5-1,once,TRBJ1-1,TGCGCCAGCAGCTCCCATAGGGGATCACTTGAAGCTTTCTTT,CASSSHRGSLEAFF
TRBD1,TRBV6-5,.,TRBJ2-5,TGTGCCAGCAGTTCTCCGACAGGGGGGGGGACCCAGTACTTC,CASSSPTGGGTQYF
.,TRBV16,once,TRBJ1-5,TGTGCCAGCAGCCCCAAGGTCCAGGGGAAAGAGCCCCAGCATTTT,CASSPKVQGKEPQHF
TRBD1,TRBV9,.,TRBJ2-7,TGTGCCAGCAGCGTAGGCCCGGACAGGGGGGGATACGAGCAGTACTTC,CASSVGPDRGGYEQYF
TRBD1,TRBV19,.,TRBJ2-7,TGTGCCAGTAGTTGGGGACAGGGGCTCGAGCAGTACTTC,CASSWGQGLEQYF
.,TRBV28,once,TRBJ1-2,TGTGCCAGCAGCCTCCCCGTACCGCCTAGCTATGGCTACACCTTC,CASSLPVPPSYGYTF
TRBD2,TRBV5-6,.,TRBJ2-7,TGTGCCAGCAGCTTAAAGCGGGGATTAAGTTCCTACGAGCAGTACTTC,CASSLKRGLSSYEQYF
.,TRBV30,.,TRBJ2-7,TGTGCCTGGAGTCCTTTTCTAGAATCCCACGAGCAGTACTTC,CAWSPFLESHEQYF
TRBD2,TRBV28,.,TRBJ2-5,TGTGCCAGCAGACTAGCGGGGATCCAAGAGACCCAGTACTTC,CASRLAGIQETQYF
.,TRBV6-1,few,TRBJ1-2,TGTGCCAGCAGTGAAGGCCAGTTCTATGGCTACACCTTC,CASSEGQFYGYTF
TRBD1,TRBV30,once,TRBJ1-1,TGTGCCTGGAGTGCCGCTCAGGGGGCCCACACTGAAGCTTTCTTT,CAWSAAQGAHTEAFF
.,TRBV6-1,.,TRBJ1-2,TGTGCCAGCAGTGAAGTATGGCAGACAAACTATGGCTACACCTTC,CASSEVWQTNYGYTF
.,TRBV2,.,TRBJ1-4,TGTGCCAGCTCTCGTCAGGGGATGCGCGTGTCTTTTGAAAAACTGTTTTTT,CASSRQGMRVSFEKLFF
.,TRBV13,few,TRBJ1-5,TGTGCCAGCAGCACAAGGGGGGGCTGGGGCAATCAGCCCCAGCATTTT,CASSTRGGWGNQPQHF
.,TRBV4-2,.,TRBJ2-7,TGTGCCAGCAGCCAAGATTATTTGGAGAGCTACGAGCAGTACTTC,CASSQDYLESYEQYF
TRBD1,TRBV28,.,TRBJ1-1,TGTGCCAGCAGTTCTGTGGGACAGGGATGGACTGAAGCTTTCTTT,CASSSVGQGWTEAFF
TRBD2,TRBV2,.,TRBJ2-1,TGTGCCGGATGGGCTAGCGGGGTGGGGAATGAGCAGTTCTTC,CAGWASGVGNEQFF
TRBD2,TRBV4-1,.,TRBJ2-1,TGCGCCAGCGGGTGGGGACTAGCGGGAGTGCTCTACAATGAGCAGTTCTTC,CASGWGLAGVLYNEQFF
.,TRBV28,.,TRBJ1-2,TGTGCCACAGGGAGAACAGGGCCCTGGGGTCGAGGCTACACCTTC,CATGRTGPWGRGYTF
.,TRBV6-1,.,TRBJ2-7,TGTGCCAGCATTCTGATAGGGGGAGAGAACTACGAGCAGTACTTC,CASILIGGENYEQYF
.,TRBV27,.,TRBJ2-5,TGTGCCAGCAGTGCACAGGGAACAGAGACCCAGTACTTC,CASSAQGTETQYF
.,TRBV6-1,.,TRBJ1-3,TGTGCCAGCAACTCTCCTGGAAACACCATATATTTT,CASNSPGNTIYF